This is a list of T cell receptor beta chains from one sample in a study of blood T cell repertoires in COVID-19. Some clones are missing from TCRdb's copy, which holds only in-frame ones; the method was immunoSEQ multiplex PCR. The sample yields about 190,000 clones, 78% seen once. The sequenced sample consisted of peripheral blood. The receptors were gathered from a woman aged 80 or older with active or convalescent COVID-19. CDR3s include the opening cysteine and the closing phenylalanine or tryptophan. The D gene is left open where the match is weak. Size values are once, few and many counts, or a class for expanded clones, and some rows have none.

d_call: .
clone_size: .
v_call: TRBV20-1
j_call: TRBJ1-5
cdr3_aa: CSASISFGSQPQHF
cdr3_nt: TGCAGTGCTAGTATTTCGTTCGGGTCTCAGCCCCAGCATTTT

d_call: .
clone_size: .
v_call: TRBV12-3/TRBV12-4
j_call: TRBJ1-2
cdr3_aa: CASRQVQDYGYTF
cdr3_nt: TGTGCCAGCAGACAAGTCCAAGACTATGGCTACACCTTC

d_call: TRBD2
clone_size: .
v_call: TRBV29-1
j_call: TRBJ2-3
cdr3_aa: CSTSGGLSADTQYF
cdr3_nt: TGCAGCACTAGCGGGGGACTCTCAGCAGATACGCAGTATTTT

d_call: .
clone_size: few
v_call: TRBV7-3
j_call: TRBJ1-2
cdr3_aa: CASSPTGSDGYTF
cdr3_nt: TGTGCCAGCAGCCCTACAGGGTCCGATGGCTACACCTTC

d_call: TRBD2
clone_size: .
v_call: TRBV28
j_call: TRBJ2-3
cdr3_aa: CASSLIAGLRGTDTQYF
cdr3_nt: TGTGCCAGCAGTTTAATAGCGGGGCTTAGGGGGACAGATACGCAGTATTTT

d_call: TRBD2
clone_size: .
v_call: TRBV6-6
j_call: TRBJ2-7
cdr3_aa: CASSYPGLAGDEQYF
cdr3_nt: TGTGCCAGCAGTTACCCCGGGCTAGCGGGCGACGAGCAGTACTTC

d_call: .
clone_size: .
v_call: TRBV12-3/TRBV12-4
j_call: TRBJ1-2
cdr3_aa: CASSPSPGGYTF
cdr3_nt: TGTGCCAGCAGTCCAAGTCCCGGTGGCTACACCTTC

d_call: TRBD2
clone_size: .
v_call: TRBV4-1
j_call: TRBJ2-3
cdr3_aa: CASSLSRTSEGVTDTQYF
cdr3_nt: TGCGCCAGCAGCCTTTCCAGGACTAGCGAGGGGGTTACAGATACGCAGTATTTT

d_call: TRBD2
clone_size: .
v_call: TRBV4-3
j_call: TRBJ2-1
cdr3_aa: CASSQEGGLAGDGEQFF
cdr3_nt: TGCGCCAGCAGCCAAGAAGGGGGACTAGCGGGGGACGGTGAGCAGTTCTTC

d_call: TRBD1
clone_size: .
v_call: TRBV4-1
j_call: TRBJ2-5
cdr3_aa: CASSQGEKTGFVGRETQYF
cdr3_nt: TGCGCCAGCAGCCAAGGCGAAAAGACAGGGTTCGTTGGTAGGGAGACCCAGTACTTC

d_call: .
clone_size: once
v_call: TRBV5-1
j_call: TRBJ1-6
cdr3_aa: CASRAGVNSPLHF
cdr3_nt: TGCGCCAGCCGGGCGGGGGTTAATTCACCCCTCCACTTT

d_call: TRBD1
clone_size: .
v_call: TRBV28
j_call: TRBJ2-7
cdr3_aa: CASRDSPGQGASEQYF
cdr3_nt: TGTGCCAGCAGGGATAGCCCGGGACAGGGGGCGTCCGAGCAGTACTTC

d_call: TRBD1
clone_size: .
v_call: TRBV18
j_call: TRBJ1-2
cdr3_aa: CASSPGQGYSTF
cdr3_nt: TGTGCCAGCTCACCCGGACAGGGGTACAGCACCTTC

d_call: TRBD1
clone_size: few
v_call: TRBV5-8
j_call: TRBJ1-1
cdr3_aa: CASSSYRGLEAFF
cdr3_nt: TGTGCCAGCAGTTCATACAGGGGCTTGGAGGCTTTCTTT

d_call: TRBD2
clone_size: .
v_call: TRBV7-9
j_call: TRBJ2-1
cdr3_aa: CASSLARSGMRQFF
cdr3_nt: TGTGCCAGCAGCTTAGCGCGGAGCGGGATGAGGCAGTTCTTC

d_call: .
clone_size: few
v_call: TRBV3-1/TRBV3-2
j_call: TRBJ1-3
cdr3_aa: CASSQLAGESHF
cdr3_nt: TGTGCCAGCAGCCAATTGGCAGGGGAGTCCCATTTT

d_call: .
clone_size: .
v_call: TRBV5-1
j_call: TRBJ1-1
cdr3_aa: CASSSGRTYEAFF
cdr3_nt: TGCGCCAGCAGCTCAGGGAGGACGTATGAAGCTTTCTTT

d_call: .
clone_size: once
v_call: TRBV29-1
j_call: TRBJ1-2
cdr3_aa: CSASGHPNYGYTF
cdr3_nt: TGCAGCGCCTCGGGACATCCTAACTATGGCTACACCTTC

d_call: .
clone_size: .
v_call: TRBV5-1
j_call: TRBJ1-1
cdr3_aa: CASSLAGLGEAFF
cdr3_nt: TGCGCCAGCAGCTTGGCAGGGCTAGGTGAAGCTTTCTTT

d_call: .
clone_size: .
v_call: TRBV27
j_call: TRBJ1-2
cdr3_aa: CASSFPRGYGYTF
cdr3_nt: TGTGCCAGCAGTTTTCCCAGGGGCTATGGCTACACCTTC

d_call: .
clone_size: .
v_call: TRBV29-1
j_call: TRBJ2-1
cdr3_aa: CSVHPQGNEQFF
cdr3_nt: TGCAGCGTTCACCCACAGGGTAATGAGCAGTTCTTC

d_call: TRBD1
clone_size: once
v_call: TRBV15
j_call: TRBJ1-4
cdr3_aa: CATRLNRGNEKLFF
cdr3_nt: TGTGCCACCAGGTTGAACAGGGGAAATGAAAAACTGTTTTTT

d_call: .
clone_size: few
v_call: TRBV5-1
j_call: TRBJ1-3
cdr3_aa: CASSSGGPGNTIYF
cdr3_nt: TGCGCCAGCAGCTCCGGGGGGCCTGGAAACACCATATATTTT

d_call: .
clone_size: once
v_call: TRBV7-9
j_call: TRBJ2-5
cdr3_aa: CASSLAVQTQYF
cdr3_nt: TGTGCCAGCAGCCTCGCGGTACAGACCCAGTACTTC

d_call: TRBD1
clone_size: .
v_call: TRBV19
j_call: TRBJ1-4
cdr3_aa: CASCDRGGNEKLFF
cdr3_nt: TGTGCCAGTTGCGACAGGGGGGGAAATGAAAAACTGTTTTTT

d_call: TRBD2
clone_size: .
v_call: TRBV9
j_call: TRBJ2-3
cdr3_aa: CASSLDLGTSQTTDTQYF
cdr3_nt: TGTGCCAGCAGCTTGGACCTCGGGACTAGTCAGACCACAGATACGCAGTATTTT

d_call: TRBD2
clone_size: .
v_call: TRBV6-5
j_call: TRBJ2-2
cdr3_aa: CASLADFGTGELFF
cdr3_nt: TGTGCCAGCCTAGCGGATTTTGGCACCGGGGAGCTGTTTTTT

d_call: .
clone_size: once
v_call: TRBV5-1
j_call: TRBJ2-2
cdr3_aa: CASSSLYTGELFF
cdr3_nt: TGCGCCAGCAGCTCACTATACACCGGGGAGCTGTTTTTT

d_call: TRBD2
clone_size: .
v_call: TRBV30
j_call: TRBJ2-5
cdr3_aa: CAWSALAGVRTQYF
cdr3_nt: TGTGCCTGGAGCGCGCTAGCGGGGGTCCGAACCCAGTACTTC

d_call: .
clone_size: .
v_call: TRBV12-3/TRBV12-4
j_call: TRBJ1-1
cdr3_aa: CASSFTGNTEAFF
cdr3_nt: TGTGCCAGCAGTTTTACGGGGAACACTGAAGCTTTCTTT

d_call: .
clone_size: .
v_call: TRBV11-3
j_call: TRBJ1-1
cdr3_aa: CASSLGWRTEAFF
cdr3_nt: TGTGCCAGCAGCTTAGGATGGAGGACTGAAGCTTTCTTT

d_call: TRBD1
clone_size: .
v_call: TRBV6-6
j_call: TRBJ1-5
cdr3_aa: CASSLPPGQPLNQPQHF
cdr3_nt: TGTGCCAGCAGTCTGCCCCCGGGACAGCCTCTCAATCAGCCCCAGCATTTT

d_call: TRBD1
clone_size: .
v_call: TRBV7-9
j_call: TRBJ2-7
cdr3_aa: CASSLARGRQTYEQYF
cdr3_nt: TGTGCCAGCAGCTTAGCCAGGGGGCGGCAAACCTACGAGCAGTACTTC